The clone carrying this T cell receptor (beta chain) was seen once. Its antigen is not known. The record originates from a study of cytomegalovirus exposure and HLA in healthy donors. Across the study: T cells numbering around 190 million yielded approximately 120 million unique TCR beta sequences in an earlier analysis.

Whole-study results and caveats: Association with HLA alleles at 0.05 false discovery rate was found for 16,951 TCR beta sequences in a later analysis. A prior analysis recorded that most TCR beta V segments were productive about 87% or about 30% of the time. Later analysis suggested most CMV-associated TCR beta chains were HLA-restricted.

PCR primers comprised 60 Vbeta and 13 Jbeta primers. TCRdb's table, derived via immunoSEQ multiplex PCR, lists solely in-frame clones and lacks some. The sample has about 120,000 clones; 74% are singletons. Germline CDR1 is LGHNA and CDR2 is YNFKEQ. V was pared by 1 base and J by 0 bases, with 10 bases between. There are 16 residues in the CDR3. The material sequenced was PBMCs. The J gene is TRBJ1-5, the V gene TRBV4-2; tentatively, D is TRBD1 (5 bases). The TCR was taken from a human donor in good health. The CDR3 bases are TGTGCCAGCAGCCAAGGGGAAGGGGATAGCAATCAGCCCCAGCATTTT. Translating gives CASSQGEGDSNQPQHF.